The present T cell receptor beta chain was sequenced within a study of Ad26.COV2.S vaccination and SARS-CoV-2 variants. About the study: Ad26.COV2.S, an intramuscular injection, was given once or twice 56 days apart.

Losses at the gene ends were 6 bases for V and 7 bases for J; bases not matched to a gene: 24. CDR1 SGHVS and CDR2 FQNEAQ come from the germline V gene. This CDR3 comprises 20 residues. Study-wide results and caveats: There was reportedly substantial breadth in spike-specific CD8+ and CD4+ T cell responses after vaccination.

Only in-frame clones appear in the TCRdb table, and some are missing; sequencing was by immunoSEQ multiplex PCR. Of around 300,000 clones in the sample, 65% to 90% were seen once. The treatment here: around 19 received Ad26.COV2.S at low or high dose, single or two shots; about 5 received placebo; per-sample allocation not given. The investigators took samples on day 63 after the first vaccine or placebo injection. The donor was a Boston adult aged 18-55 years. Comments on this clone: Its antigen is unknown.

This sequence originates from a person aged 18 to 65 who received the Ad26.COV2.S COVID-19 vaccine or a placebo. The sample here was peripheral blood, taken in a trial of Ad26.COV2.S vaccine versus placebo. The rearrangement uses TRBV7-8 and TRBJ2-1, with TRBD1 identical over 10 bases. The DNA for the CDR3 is TGTGCCAGCAGAGCGTATACACCGGGACAGGGGCCTGGCTCCGGGAATGAGCAGTTCTTC. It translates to CASRAYTPGQGPGSGNEQFF.